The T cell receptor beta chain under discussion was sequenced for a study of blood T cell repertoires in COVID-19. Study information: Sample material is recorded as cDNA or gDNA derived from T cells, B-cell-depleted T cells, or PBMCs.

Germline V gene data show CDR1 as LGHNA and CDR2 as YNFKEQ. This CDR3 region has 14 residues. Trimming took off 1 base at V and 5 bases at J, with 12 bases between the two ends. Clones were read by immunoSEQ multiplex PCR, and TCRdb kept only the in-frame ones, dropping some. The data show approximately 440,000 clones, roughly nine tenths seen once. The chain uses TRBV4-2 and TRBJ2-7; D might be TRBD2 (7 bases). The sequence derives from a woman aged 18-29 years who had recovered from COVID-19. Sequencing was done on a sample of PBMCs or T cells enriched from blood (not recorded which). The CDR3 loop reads CASSQGLGGHEQYF. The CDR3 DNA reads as TGTGCCAGCAGCCAAGGACTCGGGGGGCACGAGCAGTACTTC.